The 4 T cell receptor beta chains below come from one sample, sequenced in a study of T-cell memory formation after mild COVID-19 (dated by TCRdb to about 2021). Library preparation was by 5' RACE. Sequencing relied on an Illumina NovaSeq 6000. The public sequencing data were trimmed at Q25 with fastp and processed into clonotypes with MiXCR by TCRdb, which kept only in-frame beta chains. Every CDR3 protein is listed once, alongside the most common genes and DNA of its rows. This sample is represented by roughly 340,000 distinct CDR3 sequences; 20% to 25% of them were singletons. The top ten clonotypes cover 21% of the sample. Sequencing input: PBMCs or a T cell subset sorted from them (not recorded which). The receptors were sampled from a man aged 18 to 30 who had mild COVID-19 (a few samples of this study predate the infection). The sample titles of this study are shuffled in the database, so cell type and time point are left out; the donor was told from shared clones.

This clonotype was seen ten or more times. The V gene is TRBV7-6, the J gene TRBJ2-5; TRBD2 agrees at 7 bases. The V and J ends lost 2 bases and 5 bases, in that order; junction bases with no gene match: 5. The CDR3 consists of 14 residues. CDR1 is SGHVS, CDR2 FNYEAQ, per germline. As DNA, the CDR3 is TGTGCCAGCAGCTTACGCCCCGGGAGGGAGACCCAGTACTTC. This translates into CASSLRPGRETQYF.

This clonotype showed up just a few times. V is TRBV11-1 and J is TRBJ2-1; the D gene is possibly TRBD1 (5 bases). Germline-derived CDR1 and CDR2 are SGHAT and FQDESV (reference sequence). The CDR3 is 14 residues long. V lost 6 bases to trimming and J lost 5 bases, with 14 bases between them. CDR3 nucleotides: TGTGCCAGCAGATCGTGGACACGAAACAATGAGCAGTTCTTC. The encoded protein is CASRSWTRNNEQFF.

V usage is TRBV20-1 and J usage is TRBJ1-2; D gene ambiguous. This CDR3 is 11 amino acids long. Germline lookup yields CDR1 DFQATT and CDR2 SNEGSKA (reference sequence). The V end lost 5 bases, the J end lost 4 bases, and 8 bases lay between the germline ends. CDR3 bases: TGCAGTGCTGCCCGGGGCTATGGCTACACCTTC. It yields the protein CSAARGYGYTF.

A few counts support this clonotype. This chain links TRBV11-2 with TRBJ2-1; 7 nucleotides match TRBD1. This CDR3 has 12 residues. The trim removed 4 bases at V and 9 bases at J, leaving 3 bases unmatched. Germline V gives CDR1 SGHAT, CDR2 FQNNGV. CDR3 DNA sequence: TGTGCCAGCAGCTACAGGGGTACTGAGCAGTTCTTC. It codes for CASSYRGTEQFF.